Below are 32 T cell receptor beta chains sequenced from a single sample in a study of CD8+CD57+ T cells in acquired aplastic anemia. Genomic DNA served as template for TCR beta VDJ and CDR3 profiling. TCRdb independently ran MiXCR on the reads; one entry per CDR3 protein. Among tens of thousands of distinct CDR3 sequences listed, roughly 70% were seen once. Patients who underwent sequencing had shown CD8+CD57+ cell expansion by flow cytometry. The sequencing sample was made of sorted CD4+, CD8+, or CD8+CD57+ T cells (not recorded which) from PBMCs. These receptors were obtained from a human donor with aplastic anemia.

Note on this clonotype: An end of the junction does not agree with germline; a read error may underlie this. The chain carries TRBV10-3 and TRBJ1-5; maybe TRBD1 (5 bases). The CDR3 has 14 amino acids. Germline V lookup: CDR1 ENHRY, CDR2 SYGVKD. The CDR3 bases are TGTGCCATCTGTGACGACAGCCTCTATCAGCCCCAGCATTTT. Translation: CAICDDSLYQPQHF.

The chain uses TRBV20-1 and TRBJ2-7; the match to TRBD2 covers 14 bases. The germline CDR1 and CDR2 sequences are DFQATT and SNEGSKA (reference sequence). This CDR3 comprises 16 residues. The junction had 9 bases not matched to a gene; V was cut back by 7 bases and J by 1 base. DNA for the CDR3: TGCAGTGAAGGGGGACTAGCGGGAGACCGATCCTACGAGCAGTACTTC. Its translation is CSEGGLAGDRSYEQYF.

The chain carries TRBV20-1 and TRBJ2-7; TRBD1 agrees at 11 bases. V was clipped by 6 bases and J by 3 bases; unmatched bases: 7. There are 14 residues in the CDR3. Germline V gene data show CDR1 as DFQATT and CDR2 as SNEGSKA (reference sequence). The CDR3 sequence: CSADPGTGGYEQYF. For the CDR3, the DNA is TGCAGTGCCGACCCCGGGACAGGGGGCTACGAGCAGTACTTC.

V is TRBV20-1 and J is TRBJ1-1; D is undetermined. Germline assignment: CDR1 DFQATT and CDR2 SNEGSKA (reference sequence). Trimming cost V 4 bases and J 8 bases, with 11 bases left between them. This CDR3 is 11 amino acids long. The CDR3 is CSATTFPEAFF. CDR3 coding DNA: TGCAGTGCTACCACGTTCCCCGAAGCTTTCTTT.

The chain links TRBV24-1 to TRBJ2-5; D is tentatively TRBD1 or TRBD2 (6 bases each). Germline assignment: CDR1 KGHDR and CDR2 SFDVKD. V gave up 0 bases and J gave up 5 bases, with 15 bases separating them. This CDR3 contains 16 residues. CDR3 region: CATSDLAGGGTETQYF. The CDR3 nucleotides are TGTGCCACCAGTGATTTGGCCGGGGGCGGAACGGAGACCCAGTACTTC.

The CDR3: CASRRGSSYEQYF. The CDR3 DNA follows: TGTGCCAGCAGAAGGGGCAGCTCCTACGAGCAGTACTTC. This sequence joins TRBV12-3 or TRBV12-4 and TRBJ2-7, with D maybe TRBD1 (5 bases). The CDR3 runs to 13 residues. V was trimmed by 6 bases and J by 0 bases, leaving 9 bases between them.

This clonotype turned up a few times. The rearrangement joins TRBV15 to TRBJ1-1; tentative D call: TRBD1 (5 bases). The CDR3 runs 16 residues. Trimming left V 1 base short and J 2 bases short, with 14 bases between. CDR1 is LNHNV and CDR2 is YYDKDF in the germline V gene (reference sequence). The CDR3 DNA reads TGTGCCACCAGCAGAGTAGTCGGCAGGGCCAACACTGAAGCTTTCTTT. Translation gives CATSRVVGRANTEAFF.

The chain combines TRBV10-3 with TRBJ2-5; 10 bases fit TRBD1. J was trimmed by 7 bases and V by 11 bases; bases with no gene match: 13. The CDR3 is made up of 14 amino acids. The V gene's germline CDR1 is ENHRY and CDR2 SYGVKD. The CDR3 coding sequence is TGTGCCGCGACCGGGACAGGGGCCGATGGGACCCAGTACTTC. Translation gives CAATGTGADGTQYF.

Here the CDR3 DNA reads TGCAGCGTGGTGACAGGGGGTTTTGAGCAGTTCTTC. Encoded protein: CSVVTGGFEQFF. The J gene is TRBJ2-1, the V gene TRBV29-1, with 9 bases that match TRBD1. V shed 6 bases, J shed 9 bases, and the junction held 6 bases outside the gene matches. The CDR3 length is 12 residues. Per the germline V gene, CDR1 is SQVTM and CDR2 is ANQGSEA.

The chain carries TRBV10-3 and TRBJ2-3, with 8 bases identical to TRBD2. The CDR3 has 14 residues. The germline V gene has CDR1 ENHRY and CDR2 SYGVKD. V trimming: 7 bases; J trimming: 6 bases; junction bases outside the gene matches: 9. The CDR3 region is CAIMRSGSADTQYF. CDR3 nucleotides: TGTGCCATCATGAGGAGCGGGAGCGCGGATACGCAGTATTTT.

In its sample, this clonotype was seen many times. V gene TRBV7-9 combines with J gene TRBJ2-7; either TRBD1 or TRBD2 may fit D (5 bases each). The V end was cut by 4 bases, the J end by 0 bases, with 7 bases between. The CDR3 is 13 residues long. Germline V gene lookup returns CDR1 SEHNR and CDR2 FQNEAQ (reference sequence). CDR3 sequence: CASSWDLSYEQYF. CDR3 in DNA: TGTGCCAGCAGCTGGGACCTCTCCTACGAGCAGTACTTC.

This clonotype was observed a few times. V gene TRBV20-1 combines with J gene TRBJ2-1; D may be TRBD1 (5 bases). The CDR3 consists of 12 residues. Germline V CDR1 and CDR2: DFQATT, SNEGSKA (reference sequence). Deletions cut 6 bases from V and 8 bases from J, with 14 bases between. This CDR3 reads CSATLGLDEQFF. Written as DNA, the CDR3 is TGCAGTGCAACCCTGGGGCTGGATGAGCAGTTCTTC.

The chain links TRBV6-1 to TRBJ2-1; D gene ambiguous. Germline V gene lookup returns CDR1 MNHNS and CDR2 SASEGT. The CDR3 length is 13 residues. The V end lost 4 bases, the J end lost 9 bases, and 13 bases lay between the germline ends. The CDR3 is CASSVPLGFEQFF. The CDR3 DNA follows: TGTGCCAGCAGTGTCCCGCTCGGGTTTGAGCAGTTCTTC.

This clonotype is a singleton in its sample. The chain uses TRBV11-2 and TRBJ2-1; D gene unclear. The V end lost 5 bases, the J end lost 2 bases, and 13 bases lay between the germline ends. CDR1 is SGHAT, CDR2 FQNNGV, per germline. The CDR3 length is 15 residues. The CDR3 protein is CASSVMDPTYNEQFF. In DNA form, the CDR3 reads TGTGCCAGCAGCGTAATGGACCCCACCTACAATGAGCAGTTCTTC.

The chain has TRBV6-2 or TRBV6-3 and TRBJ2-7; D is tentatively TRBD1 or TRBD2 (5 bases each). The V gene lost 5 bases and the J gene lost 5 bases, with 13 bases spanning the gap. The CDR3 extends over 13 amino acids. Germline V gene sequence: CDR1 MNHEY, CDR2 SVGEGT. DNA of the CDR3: TGTGCCAGCAGTCGACGGGACGTAGACGAGCAGTACGTC. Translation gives CASSRRDVDEQYV.

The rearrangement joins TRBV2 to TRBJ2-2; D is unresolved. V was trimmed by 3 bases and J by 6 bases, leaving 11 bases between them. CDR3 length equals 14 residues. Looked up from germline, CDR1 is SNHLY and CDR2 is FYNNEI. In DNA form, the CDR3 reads TGTGCCAGCAGTGAGGTGGCAGTCCCCGGGGAGCTGTTTTTT. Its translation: CASSEVAVPGELFF.

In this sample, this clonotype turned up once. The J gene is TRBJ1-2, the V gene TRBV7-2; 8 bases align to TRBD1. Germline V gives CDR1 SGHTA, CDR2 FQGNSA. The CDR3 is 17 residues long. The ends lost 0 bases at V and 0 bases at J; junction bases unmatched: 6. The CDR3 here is CASSLARAGGSNYGYTF. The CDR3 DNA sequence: TGTGCCAGCAGCTTAGCGCGGGCAGGGGGCTCTAACTATGGCTACACCTTC. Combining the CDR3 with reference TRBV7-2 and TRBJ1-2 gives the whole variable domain GAGVSQSPSNKVTEKGKDVELRCDPISGHTALYWYRQSLGQGLEFLIYFQGNSAPDKSGLPSDRFSAERTGGSVSTLTIQRTQQEDSAVYLCASSLARAGGSNYGYTFGSGTRLTVV.

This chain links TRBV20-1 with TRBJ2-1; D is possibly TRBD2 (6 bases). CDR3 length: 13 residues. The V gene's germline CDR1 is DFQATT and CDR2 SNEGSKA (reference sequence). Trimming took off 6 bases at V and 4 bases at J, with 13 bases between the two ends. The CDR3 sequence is CSAGGAAYNEQFF. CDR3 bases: TGCAGTGCGGGCGGGGCCGCGTACAATGAGCAGTTCTTC.

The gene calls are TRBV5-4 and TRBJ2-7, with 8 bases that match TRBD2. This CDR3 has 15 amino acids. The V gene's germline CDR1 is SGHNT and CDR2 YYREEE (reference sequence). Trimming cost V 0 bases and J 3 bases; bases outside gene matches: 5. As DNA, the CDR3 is TGTGCCAGCAGCTTGGACCCGGGGGGGAACTACGAGCAGTACTTC. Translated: CASSLDPGGNYEQYF. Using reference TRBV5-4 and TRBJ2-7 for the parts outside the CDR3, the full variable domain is ETGVTQSPTHLIKTRGQQVTLRCSSQSGHNTVSWYQQALGQGPQFIFQYYREEENGRGNFPPRFSGLQFPNYSSELNVNALELDDSALYLCASSLDPGGNYEQYFGPGTRLTVT.

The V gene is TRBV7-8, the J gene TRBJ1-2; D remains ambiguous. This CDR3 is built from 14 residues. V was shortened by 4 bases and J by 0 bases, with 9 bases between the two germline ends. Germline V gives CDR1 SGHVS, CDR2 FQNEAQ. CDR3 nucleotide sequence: TGTGCCAGCAGCTCCGCCCCCTCTAACTATGGCTACACCTTC. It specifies CASSSAPSNYGYTF.

The CDR3 DNA reads TGTGCCAGCAGCTTAAGGTATTCCTACGAGCAGTACTTC. This codes for CASSLRYSYEQYF. The chain uses TRBV7-2 and TRBJ2-7; D uncertain. This CDR3 is built from 13 residues. Per the germline V gene, CDR1 is SGHTA and CDR2 is FQGNSA. V dropped 2 bases and J dropped 1 base, with 6 bases sitting between them.

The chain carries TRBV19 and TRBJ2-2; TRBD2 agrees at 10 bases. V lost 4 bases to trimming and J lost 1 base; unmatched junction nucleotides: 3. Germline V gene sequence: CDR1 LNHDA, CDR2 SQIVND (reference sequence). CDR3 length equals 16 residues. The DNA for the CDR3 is TGTGCCAGTAGTACCCGGACTAGCGGGAACACCGGGGAGCTGTTTTTT. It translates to CASSTRTSGNTGELFF. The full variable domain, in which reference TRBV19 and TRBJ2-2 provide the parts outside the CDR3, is DGGITQSPKYLFRKEGQNVTLSCEQNLNHDAMYWYRQDPGQGLRLIYYSQIVNDFQKGDIAEGYSVSREKKESFPLTVTSAQKNPTAFYLCASSTRTSGNTGELFFGEGSRLTVL.

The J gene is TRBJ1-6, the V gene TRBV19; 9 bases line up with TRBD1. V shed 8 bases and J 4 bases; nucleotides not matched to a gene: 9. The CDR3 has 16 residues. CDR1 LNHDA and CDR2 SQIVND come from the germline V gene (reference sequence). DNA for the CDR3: TGTGCCAGTTCTACGGGACAGGGCTTTTATAATTCACCCCTCCACTTT. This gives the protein CASSTGQGFYNSPLHF.

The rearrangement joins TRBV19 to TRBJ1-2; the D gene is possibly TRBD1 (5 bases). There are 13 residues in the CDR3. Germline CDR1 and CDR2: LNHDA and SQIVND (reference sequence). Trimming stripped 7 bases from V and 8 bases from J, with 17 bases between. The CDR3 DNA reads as TGTGCCAGTACCCAGGGTGTGGGTATCGGCTACACCTTC. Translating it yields CASTQGVGIGYTF.

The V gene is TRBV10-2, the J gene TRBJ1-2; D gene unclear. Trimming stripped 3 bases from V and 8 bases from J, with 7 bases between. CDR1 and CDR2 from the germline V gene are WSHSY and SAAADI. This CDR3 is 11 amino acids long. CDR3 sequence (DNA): TGCGCCAGCAGTGATGGACTGGGCTACACCTTC. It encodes CASSDGLGYTF.

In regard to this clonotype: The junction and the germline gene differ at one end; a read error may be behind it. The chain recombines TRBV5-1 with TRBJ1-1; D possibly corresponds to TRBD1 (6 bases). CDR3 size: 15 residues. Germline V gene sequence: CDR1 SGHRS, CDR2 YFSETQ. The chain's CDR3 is CASRLGASMNTEAFF. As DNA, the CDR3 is TGCGCCAGCAGGTTGGGGGCCAGCATGAACACTGAAGCTTTCTTT.

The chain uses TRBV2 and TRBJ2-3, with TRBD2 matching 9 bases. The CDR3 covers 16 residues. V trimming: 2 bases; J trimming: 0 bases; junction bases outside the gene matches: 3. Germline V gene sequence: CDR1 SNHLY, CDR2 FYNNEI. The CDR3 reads CASSELSGRSTDTQYF. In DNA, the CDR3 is TGTGCCAGCAGTGAACTTAGCGGGAGAAGCACAGATACGCAGTATTTT.

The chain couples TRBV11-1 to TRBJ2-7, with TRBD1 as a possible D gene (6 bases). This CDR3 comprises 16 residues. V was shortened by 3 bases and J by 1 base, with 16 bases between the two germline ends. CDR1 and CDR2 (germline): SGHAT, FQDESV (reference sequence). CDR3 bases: TGTGCCAGCAGCTTGGAACCGGGACACGGATCCTACGAGCAGTACTTC. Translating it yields CASSLEPGHGSYEQYF.

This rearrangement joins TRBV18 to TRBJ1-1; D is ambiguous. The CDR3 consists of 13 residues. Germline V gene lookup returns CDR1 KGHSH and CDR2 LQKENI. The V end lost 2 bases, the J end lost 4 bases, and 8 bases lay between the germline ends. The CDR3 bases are TGTGCCAGCTCACCAAGGAAGGGCACTGAAGCTTTCTTT. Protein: CASSPRKGTEAFF.

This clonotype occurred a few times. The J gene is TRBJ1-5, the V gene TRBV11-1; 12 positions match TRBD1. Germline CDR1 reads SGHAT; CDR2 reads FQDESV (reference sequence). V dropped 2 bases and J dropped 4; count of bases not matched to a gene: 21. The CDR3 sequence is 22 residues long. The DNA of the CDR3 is TGTGCCAGCAGCTTATGGGCCACTTTTAGGTCGGGACAGGGGGCGCAGAATCAGCCCCAGCATTTT. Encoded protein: CASSLWATFRSGQGAQNQPQHF.

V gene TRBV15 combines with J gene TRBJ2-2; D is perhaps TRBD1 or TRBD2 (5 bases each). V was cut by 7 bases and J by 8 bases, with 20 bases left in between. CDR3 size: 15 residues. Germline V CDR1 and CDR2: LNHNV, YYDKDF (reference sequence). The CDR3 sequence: CATNHPQGGRGELFF. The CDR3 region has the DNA TGTGCCACCAACCATCCCCAGGGTGGGAGAGGGGAGCTGTTTTTT.

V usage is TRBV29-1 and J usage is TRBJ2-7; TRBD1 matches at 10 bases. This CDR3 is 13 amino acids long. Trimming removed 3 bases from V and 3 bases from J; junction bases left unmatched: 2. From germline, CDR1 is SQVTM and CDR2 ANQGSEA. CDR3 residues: CSVEGQGLYEQYF. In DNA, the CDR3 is TGCAGCGTTGAGGGACAGGGGCTCTACGAGCAGTACTTC.